Included here is one T cell receptor (beta chain) sequence, with context. A junction end diverges from the germline sequence, so it may reflect a read error. Primed by a sample-barcoded 5' primer and a J-beta primer mix, a second PCR proceeded for about 7 to 11 cycles. TCRdb itself ran the 5' RACE reads through MiXCR, one entry per CDR3 protein. Of about 1 million distinct CDR3 sequences in the sample, roughly 45% were seen once. The record originates from a study of blood T cells in healthy people across ages. The CDR3 is 12 residues long. This sequence was found in a woman in her fifties or sixties in good health. The chain recombines TRBV12-3 or TRBV12-4 with TRBJ2-7; no firm D call. Near its end, the DNA agrees better with TRBJ2-5, so the J call may be wrong. Specimen: blood. In DNA, the CDR3 is TGTGCCGGCAGTTTGGTTTTGGAGACCCAGTACTTC. As protein: CAGSLVLETQYF.